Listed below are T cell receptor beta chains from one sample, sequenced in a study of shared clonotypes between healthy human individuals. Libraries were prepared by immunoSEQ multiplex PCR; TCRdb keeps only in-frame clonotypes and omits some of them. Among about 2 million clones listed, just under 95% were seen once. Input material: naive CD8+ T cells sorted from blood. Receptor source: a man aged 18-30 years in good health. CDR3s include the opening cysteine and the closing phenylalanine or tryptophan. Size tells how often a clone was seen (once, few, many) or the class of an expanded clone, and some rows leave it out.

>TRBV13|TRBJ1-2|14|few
CASSAKTGGYGYTF
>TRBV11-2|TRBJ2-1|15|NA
CASSSWDFNYNEQFF
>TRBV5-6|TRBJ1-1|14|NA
CASSRTGSNTEAFF
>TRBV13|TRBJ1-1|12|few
CASSRQTIEAFF
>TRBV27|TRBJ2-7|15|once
CASTPAPGHSYEQYF
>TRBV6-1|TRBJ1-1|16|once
CASSEMKGRLNTEAFF
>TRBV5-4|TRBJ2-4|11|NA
CASTNKNIQYF
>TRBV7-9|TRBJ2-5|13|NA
CASSLAVQETQYF
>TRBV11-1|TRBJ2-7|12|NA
CASSFLSYEQYF
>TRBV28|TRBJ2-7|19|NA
CASSTQVVSVREGAREQYF
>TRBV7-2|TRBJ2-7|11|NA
CASSPNYEQYF
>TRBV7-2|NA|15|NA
CASSARRSLSYEQYF
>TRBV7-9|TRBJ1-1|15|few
CASSWANEGSTEAFF
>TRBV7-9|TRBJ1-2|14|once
CASSLGHPLYGYTF
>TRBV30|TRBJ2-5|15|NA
CAWTVGAGGPETQYF
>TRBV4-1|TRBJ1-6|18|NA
CASSQDQVLSSYNSPLHF
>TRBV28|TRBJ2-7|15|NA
CASSFRGAGKHEQYF
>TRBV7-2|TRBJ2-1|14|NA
CASSDREGENEQFF
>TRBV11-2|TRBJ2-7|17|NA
CASSLDFPGLGSYEQYF
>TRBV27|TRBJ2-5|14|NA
CASSLTEARETQYF
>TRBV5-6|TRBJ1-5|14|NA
CASSLGQGIQPQHF
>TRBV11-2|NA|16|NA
CASSLATGSIGYEQYF
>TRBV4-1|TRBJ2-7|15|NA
CASSQKVLSSYEQYF
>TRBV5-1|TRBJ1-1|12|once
CASSFSDTEAFF
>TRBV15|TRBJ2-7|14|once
CATSRTGAPYEQYF
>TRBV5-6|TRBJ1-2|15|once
CASSPSTGIGEGYTF
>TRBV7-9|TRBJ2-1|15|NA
CASSSRDRNDNEQFF
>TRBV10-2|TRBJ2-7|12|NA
CASSDSVYEQYF
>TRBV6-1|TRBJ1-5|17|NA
CASSDGTGVYSNQPQHF
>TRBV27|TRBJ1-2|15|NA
CASRTGGAGVYGYTF
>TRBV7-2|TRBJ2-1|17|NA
CASSPLAGGPNYNEQFF
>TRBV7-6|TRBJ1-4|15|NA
CASSPWTGPSEKLFF
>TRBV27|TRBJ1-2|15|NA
CASSFGQGTGYGYTF
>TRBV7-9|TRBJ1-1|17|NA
CASALLEGGPMNTEAFF
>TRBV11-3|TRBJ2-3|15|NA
CASSLRDNPTDTQYF
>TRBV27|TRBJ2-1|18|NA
CASSAVGGARGAYNEQFF
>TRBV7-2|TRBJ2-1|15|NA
CASRVSGRDYNEQFF
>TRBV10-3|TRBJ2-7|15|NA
CAISDPGGVMGEQYF
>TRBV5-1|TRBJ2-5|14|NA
CASSLVSGRETQYF
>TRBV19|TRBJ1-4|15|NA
CASSHDPPEGEKLFF
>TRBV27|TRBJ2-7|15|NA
CASSFQLAGVDEQYF
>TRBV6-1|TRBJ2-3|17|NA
CASSETPDSGSLDTQYF
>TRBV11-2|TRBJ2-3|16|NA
CASSLSLAGMVETQYF
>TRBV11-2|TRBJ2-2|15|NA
CASSQGWGGAGELFF
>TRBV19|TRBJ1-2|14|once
CASSISQGSIGYTF
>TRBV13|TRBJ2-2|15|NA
CASSLNRVITGELFF
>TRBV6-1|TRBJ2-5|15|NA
CASSEFGSTQETQYF
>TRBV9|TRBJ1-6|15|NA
CASSVGDTINSPLHF
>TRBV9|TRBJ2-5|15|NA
CASSEEGRKRETQYF
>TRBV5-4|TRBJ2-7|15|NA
CASSSGTGQTYEQYF
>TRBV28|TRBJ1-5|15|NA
CASSSDRDRDQPQHF
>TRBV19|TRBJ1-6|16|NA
CASSIRQGSYNSPLHF
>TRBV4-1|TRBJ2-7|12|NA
CASSPDGYEQYF
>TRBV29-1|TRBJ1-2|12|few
CSVEDGIEGYTF
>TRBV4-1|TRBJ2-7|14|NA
CASSSRDRVNEQYF
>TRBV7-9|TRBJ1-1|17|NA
CASSLAYRGQLNTEAFF
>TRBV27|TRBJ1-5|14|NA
CASSFRDSNQPQHF
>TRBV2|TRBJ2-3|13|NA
CASTLPGGGTQYF
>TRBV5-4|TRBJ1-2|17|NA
CASSFTGLGNTDYGYTF